This TCR beta chain derives from a study of blood T cell repertoires in COVID-19. In the study overall: Acute-phase and convalescent COVID-19 samples originated in the United States, Italy and Spain. T cells, B-cell-depleted T cells, or PBMCs supplied cDNA or gDNA.

Source study methods: It was from reference gene primer amplification that nucleated cell counts were estimated. The repertoire was sequenced with immunoSEQ multiplex PCR; TCRdb's copy has only in-frame clones and lacks some. V and J calls and clone size come straight from that table; D and trimming were deduced from the DNA. Here the sample spans a few hundred thousand clones, 85% to 90% being singletons. Seattle patients were enrolled while actively infected and followed longitudinally. Trimming removed 6 bases from V and 5 bases from J; junction bases left unmatched: 2. This CDR3 contains 13 residues. Germline CDR1 is MNHNY and CDR2 is SVGAGI (reference sequence). This clone was detected once.

The specimen sequenced was peripheral blood. V and J are TRBV6-6 and TRBJ1-5; 9 bases fit TRBD1. The TCR sequence derives from a woman aged 55-70 years with COVID-19, enrolled during active disease. The CDR3, as DNA: TGTGCCAGCAGCCGGGACAGGGATCAGCCCCAGCATTTT. This translates into CASSRDRDQPQHF.